The entry that follows covers one TCR beta chain sequence. One end of the junction fails to match germline, which may point to a read error. TCRdb independently ran MiXCR on the RT-PCR reads; one entry per CDR3 protein. The sample records about 230,000 distinct CDR3 sequences, 13% to 15% being singletons. This record belongs to a study of patients and donors after allogeneic stem cell transplantation. CDR1 is SGHDT, CDR2 YYEEEE, per germline. This CDR3 has 16 amino acids. Sequenced: blood, either unsorted or a sorted T cell fraction (not recorded which). The chain recombines TRBV5-6 with TRBJ1-4; 9 nucleotides align to TRBD1. This TCR was recovered from a human donor who was either an allogeneic HSCT recipient or a stem cell or donor lymphocyte infusion donor (not recorded which). It is not recorded whose cells these are; they may come from a transplant donor. The chain's CDR3 is CASSPPPGQGDEKLYF. In DNA, the CDR3 is TGTGCCAGCAGCCCGCCCCCGGGACAGGGAGACGAAAAACTGTATTTT.